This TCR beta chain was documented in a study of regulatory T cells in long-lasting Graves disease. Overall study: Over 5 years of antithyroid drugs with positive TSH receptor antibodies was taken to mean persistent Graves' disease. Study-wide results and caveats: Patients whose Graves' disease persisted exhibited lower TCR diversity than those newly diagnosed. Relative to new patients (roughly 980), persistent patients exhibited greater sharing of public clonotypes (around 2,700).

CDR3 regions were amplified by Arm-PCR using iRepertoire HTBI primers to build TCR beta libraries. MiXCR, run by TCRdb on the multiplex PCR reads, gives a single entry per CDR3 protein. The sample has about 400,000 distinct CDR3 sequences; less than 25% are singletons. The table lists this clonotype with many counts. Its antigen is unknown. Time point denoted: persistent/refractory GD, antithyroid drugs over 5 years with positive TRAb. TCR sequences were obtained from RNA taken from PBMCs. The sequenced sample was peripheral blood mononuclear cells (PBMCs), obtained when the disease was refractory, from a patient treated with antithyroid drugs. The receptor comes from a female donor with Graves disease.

CDR3 DNA: TGTGCCAGCAGTTTATCGAGTGGGAACTCCTACAATGAGCAGTTCTTC. Its translation: CASSLSSGNSYNEQFF. This chain uses TRBV28 with TRBJ2-1; D is unclear. Trimming pared 1 base from V and 0 bases from J, leaving 10 bases between. This CDR3 spans 16 amino acids. Per the germline V gene, CDR1 is MDHEN and CDR2 is SYDVKM.